Listed below are T cell receptor beta chains from one sample, sequenced in a study of human T cells and chemical hapten exposure. TCRdb used MiXCR to reprocess the RACE reads, holding one entry per CDR3 protein. The table shows tens of thousands of distinct CDR3 sequences, with about 11% occurring only once. Material: whole blood, obtained in connection with sensitization to the hapten diphenylcyclopropenone (DPC). These receptors all stem from a man in his forties with alopecia areata. Some clones in this sample may be carry-over from other donors' samples. CDR3s include the opening cysteine and the closing phenylalanine or tryptophan. D genes are given only for firm matches. The listing skips clone size in some rows; elsewhere it reads once, few, many or a size class.

>NA|TRBJ2-3|NA|TRBV6-5
CASSGSLSTDTQYF
TGTGCCAGCAGCGGGAGCCTGAGCACAGATACGCAGTATTTT
>TRBD1|TRBJ1-6|NA|TRBV12-3/TRBV12-4
CASRVRQGVGNSPLHF
TGTGCCAGCAGGGTTCGACAGGGTGTAGGCAATTCACCCCTCCACTTT
>NA|TRBJ2-1|few|TRBV6-1
CASSVGGQNNEQFF
TGTGCCAGCAGTGTAGGTGGCCAGAACAATGAGCAGTTCTTC
>TRBD1|TRBJ2-5|NA|TRBV7-8
CASSTGDRGGTETQYF
TGTGCCAGCAGCACAGGGGACAGGGGCGGGACGGAGACCCAGTACTTC
>TRBD2|TRBJ2-5|NA|TRBV2
CASKKAGDMKTQYF
TGTGCCAGCAAGAAAGCGGGAGATATGAAGACCCAGTACTTC
>NA|TRBJ1-2|many|TRBV4-3
CASSQDRGPYGYTF
TGCGCCAGCAGCCAAGACAGGGGACCCTATGGCTACACCTTC
>NA|TRBJ2-3|few|TRBV6-2/TRBV6-3
CATETVTDTQYF
TGTGCCACCGAGACAGTGACAGATACGCAGTATTTT
>TRBD1|TRBJ1-4|many|TRBV20-1
CSARRDRATNEKLFF
TGCAGTGCTAGGCGGGACAGAGCAACTAATGAAAAACTGTTTTTT
>TRBD2|TRBJ2-1|many|TRBV12-3/TRBV12-4
CASSLLSGTRNNEQFF
TGTGCCAGCAGTTTATTATCCGGGACTAGGAACAATGAGCAGTTCTTC
>TRBD1|TRBJ2-7|NA|TRBV28
CASSRGQLYEQYF
TGTGCCAGCAGCAGGGGACAGCTCTACGAGCAGTACTTC
>NA|TRBJ1-4|NA|TRBV12-3/TRBV12-4
CASSLMRGEKLFF
TGTGCCAGCAGTTTAATGAGGGGTGAAAAACTGTTTTTT
>NA|TRBJ2-6|many|TRBV4-2
CASSPAGSSGANVLTF
TGTGCCAGCAGCCCTGCGGGGAGCTCTGGGGCCAACGTCCTGACTTTC
>NA|TRBJ2-5|NA|TRBV5-1
CASADTNRGETQYF
TGCGCCAGCGCGGACACCAACCGGGGGGAGACCCAGTACTTC
>TRBD1|TRBJ1-2|NA|TRBV7-9
CASSLDLGGDGYTF
TGTGCCAGCAGCTTAGATCTAGGGGGCGATGGCTACACCTTC
>NA|TRBJ1-1|many|TRBV6-6
CASTPGVRRDSNTEAFF
TGTGCCAGCACCCCAGGGGTCCGGAGAGATTCAAACACTGAAGCTTTCTTT
>NA|TRBJ2-7|NA|TRBV5-1
CASSGNGRLYEQYF
TGCGCCAGCAGCGGTAATGGTCGCTTATACGAGCAGTACTTC
>NA|TRBJ1-3|NA|TRBV9
CASSGGTTGNTIYF
TGTGCCAGCAGCGGGGGGACAACTGGAAACACCATATATTTT
>TRBD2|TRBJ2-1|few|TRBV24-1
CATSDPGTSVNNEQFF
TGTGCCACCAGTGATCCCGGGACTAGCGTCAACAATGAGCAGTTCTTC
>TRBD2|TRBJ2-1|NA|TRBV5-1
CASSPSSGPYNEQFF
TGCGCCAGCAGCCCATCTAGCGGCCCCTACAATGAGCAGTTCTTC
>TRBD1|TRBJ1-2|many|TRBV2
CASSRRDRYNYGYTF
TGTGCCAGCAGTCGCCGGGACAGATATAACTATGGCTACACCTTC
>NA|TRBJ2-7|many|TRBV20-1
CSASGKDEQYF
TGCAGTGCTAGCGGGAAAGACGAGCAGTACTTC
>NA|TRBJ2-6|many|TRBV29-1
CSVGLSGANVLTF
TGCAGCGTGGGGCTCTCTGGGGCCAACGTCCTGACTTTC
>TRBD1|TRBJ1-5|NA|TRBV6-2/TRBV6-3
CASSWTGGSNQPQHF
TGTGCCAGCAGTTGGACAGGAGGTAGCAATCAGCCCCAGCATTTT
>NA|TRBJ1-1|NA|TRBV5-6
CASSFVDSLMNTEAFF
TGTGCCAGCAGCTTCGTGGACAGCCTCATGAACACTGAAGCTTTCTTT
>TRBD1|TRBJ2-7|few|TRBV27
CASRGQGSEQYF
TGTGCCAGCAGAGGACAGGGGTCCGAGCAGTACTTC
>NA|TRBJ1-2|once|TRBV19
CASSMETRGYGYTF
TGTGCCAGTAGTATGGAGACAAGGGGCTATGGCTACACCTTC
>NA|TRBJ1-1|medium-sized|TRBV6-1
CASSERENTEAFF
TGTGCCAGCAGTGAACGGGAGAACACTGAAGCTTTCTTT
>TRBD2|TRBJ2-3|few|TRBV13
CASSFATSFTDTQYF
TGTGCCAGCAGCTTTGCGACTAGCTTTACAGATACGCAGTATTTT
>NA|TRBJ2-7|few|TRBV7-2
CASSFSGEQYF
TGTGCCAGCAGCTTCAGTGGAGAGCAGTACTTC
>TRBD2|TRBJ2-5|once|TRBV7-3
CASSQLGEGETQYF
TGTGCCAGCAGCCAACTGGGGGAGGGAGAGACCCAGTACTTC
>NA|TRBJ1-2|few|TRBV10-3
CAISRQTSTYGYTF
TGTGCCATCAGTCGACAGACGTCGACTTATGGCTACACCTTC